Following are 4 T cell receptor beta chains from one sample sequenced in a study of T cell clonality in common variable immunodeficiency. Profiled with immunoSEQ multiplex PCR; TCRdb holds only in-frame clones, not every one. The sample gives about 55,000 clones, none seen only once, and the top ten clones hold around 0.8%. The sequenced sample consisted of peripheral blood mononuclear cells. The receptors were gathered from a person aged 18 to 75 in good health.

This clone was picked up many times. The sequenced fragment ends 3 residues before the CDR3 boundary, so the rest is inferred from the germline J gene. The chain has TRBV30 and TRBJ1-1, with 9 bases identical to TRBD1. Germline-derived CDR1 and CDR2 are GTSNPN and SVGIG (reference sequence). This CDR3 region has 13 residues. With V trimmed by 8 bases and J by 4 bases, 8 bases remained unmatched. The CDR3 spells CALRATGGTEAFF. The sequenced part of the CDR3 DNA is TGTGCCCTCCGCGCGACAGGGGGCACTGAA.

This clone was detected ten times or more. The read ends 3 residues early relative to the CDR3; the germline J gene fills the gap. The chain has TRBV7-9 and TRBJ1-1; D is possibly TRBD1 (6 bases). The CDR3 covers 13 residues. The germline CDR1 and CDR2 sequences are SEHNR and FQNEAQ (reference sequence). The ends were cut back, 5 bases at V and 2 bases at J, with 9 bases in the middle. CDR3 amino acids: CASSNRDNTEAFF. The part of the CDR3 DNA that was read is TGTGCCAGCAGCAACAGGGATAACACTGAA.

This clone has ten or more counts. Here the CDR3 reads CASSTDRAETQYF. CDR3 bases read: TGCGCCAGCAGCACAGACAGGGCCGAGACC. The V call is TRBV5-1, the J call TRBJ2-5; TRBD1 matches 7 bases. The CDR3 end lies 3 residues beyond the end of the read and is filled in from the germline J gene. Germline CDR1 is SGHRS and CDR2 is YFSETQ. This CDR3 contains 13 residues. After removal of 4 bases from V and 5 bases from J, the junction contained 5 bases not matched to a gene.

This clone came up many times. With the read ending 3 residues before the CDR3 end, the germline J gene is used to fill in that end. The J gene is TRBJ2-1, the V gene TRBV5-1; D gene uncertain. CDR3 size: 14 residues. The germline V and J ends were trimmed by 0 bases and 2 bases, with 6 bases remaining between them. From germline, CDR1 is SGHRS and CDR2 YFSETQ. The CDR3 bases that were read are TGCGCCAGCAGCTTGGGGCAGACCTACAATGAG. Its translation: CASSLGQTYNE. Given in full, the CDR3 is CASSLGQTYNEQFF.